What follows describes a single T cell receptor (beta chain). Its specific antigen is unknown. A much more abundant neighbour one base away suggests this may be a read error. The library came from RT-PCR. The reads were generated on an Illumina MiSeq. Using fastp trimming at Q25 and MiXCR clonotype assembly, TCRdb reanalyzed the public sequencing data and kept in-frame beta chains. Every entry covers one CDR3 protein and lists the most common genes and DNA from its rows. The sample profile shows more than 600,000 distinct CDR3 sequences; more than 13% of them were found once. Jointly, the top ten make up 3.6% of the sample. These data originate in a study (dated by TCRdb to about 2016). CDR1 LGHDT and CDR2 YNNKEL were looked up in the germline V gene (reference sequence). Including cysteine and phenylalanine, the CDR3 has 18 amino acids. The DNA shown is the 54-base CDR3, in frame from base 1.

The TCR sequence derives from a female donor in good health, serving as a healthy control. The material sequenced was memory CD4+ T cells from blood. This chain joins TRBV3-1 to TRBJ1-3; the junction holds 7 bases that match TRBD1. The CDR3 protein: CASSQDVGGSGTGNTLYF. The nucleotides are TGTGCCAGCAGCCAAGATGTAGGGGGCTCAGGCACTGGAAACACCTTATATTTT.